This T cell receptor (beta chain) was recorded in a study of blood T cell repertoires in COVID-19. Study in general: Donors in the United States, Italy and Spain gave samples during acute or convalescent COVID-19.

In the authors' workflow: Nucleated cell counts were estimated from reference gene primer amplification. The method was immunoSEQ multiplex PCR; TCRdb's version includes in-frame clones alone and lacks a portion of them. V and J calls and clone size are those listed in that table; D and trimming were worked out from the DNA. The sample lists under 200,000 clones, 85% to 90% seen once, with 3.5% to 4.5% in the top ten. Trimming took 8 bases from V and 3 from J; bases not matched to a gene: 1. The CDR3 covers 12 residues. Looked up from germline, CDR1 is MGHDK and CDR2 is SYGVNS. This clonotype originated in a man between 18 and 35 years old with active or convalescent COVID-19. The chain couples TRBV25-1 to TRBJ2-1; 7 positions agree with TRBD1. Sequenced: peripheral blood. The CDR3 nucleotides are TGTGCCAGCGCAGGGGGCTACAATGAGCAGTTCTTC. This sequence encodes CASAGGYNEQFF.